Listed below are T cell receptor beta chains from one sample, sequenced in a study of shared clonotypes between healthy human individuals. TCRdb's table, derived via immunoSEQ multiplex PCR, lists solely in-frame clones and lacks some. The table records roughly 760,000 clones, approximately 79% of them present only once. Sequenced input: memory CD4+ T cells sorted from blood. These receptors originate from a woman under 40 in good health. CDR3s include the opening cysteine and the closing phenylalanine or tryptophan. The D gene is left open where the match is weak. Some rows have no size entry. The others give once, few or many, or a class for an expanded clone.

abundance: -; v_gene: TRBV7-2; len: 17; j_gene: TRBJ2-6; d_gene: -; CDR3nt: TGTGCCAGCAGCTCTTCTAGCGTCAGCTCTGGGGCCAACGTCCTGACTTTC; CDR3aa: CASSSSSVSSGANVLTF
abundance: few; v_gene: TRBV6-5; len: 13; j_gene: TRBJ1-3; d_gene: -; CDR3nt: TGTGCCAGCAGAGACTGGGCGGGAAACACCATATATTTT; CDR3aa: CASRDWAGNTIYF
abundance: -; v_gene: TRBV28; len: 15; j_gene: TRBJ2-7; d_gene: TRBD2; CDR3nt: TGTGCCAGCAGTTACCCTAGCGGGAGGTCCCACGAGCAGTACTTC; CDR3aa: CASSYPSGRSHEQYF
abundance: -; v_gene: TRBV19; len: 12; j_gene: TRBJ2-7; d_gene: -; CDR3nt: TGTGCCAGTAGTGACACTAGCTCCGAGCAGTACTTC; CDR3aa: CASSDTSSEQYF
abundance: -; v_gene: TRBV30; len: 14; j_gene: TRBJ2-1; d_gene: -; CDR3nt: TGTGCCTGGAGTGTACTTGAGGGGGTGAATGAGCAGTTCTTC; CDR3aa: CAWSVLEGVNEQFF
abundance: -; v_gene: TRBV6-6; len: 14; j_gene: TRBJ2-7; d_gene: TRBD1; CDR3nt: TGTGCCAGCAGCCTCGGGACAGGGGCATACGAGCAGTACTTC; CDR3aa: CASSLGTGAYEQYF
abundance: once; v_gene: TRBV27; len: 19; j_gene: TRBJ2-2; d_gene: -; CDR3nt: TGTGCCAGCAGTTTAGAAGTGGGAGGTGCGGGCTCAAACACCGGGGAGCTGTTTTTT; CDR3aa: CASSLEVGGAGSNTGELFF
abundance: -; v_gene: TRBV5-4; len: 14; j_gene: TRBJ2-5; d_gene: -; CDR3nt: TGTGCCAGCAGCTTACGTACTTCACAAGAGACCCAGTACTTC; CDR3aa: CASSLRTSQETQYF
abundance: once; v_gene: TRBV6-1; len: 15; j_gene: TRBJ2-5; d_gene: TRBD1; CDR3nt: TGTGCCAGCAGTGAACCAGGGGGCTTGCAAGAGACCCAGTACTTC; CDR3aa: CASSEPGGLQETQYF
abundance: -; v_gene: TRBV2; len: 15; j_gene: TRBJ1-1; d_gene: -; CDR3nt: TGTGCCAGCAGGGCTTCCGGGGCTAAGGGTACTGAAGCTTTCTTT; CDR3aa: CASRASGAKGTEAFF
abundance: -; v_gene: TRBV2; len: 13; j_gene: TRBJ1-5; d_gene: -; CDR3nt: TGTGCCAGCTCCCCAGGGATCAATCAGCCCCAGCATTTT; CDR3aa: CASSPGINQPQHF
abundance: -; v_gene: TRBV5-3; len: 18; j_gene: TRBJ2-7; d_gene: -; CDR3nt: TGTGCCAGAAGCCAAAACAAACCTAATAGCGTCAACTCCTACGAGCAGTACTTC; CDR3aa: CARSQNKPNSVNSYEQYF
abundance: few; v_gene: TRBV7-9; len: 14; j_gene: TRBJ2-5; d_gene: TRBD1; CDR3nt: TGTGCCAGCAGCTTAGGGACAGGTGGGGAGACCCAGTACTTC; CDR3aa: CASSLGTGGETQYF
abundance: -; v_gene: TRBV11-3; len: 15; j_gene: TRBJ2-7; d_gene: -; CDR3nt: TGTGCCAGCAGCAACGGGGCTGCCGGGGGACACGAGCAGTACTTC; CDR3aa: CASSNGAAGGHEQYF
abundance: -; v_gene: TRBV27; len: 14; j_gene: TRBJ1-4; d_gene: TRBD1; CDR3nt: TGTGCCAGCAGAAAGACAGGGGGAGATGAAAAACTGTTTTTT; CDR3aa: CASRKTGGDEKLFF
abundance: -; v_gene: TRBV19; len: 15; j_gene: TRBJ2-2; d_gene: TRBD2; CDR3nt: TGTGCCAGTAGTGGCCGGACTAGCGGGGTCGGGGAGCTGTTTTTT; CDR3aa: CASSGRTSGVGELFF
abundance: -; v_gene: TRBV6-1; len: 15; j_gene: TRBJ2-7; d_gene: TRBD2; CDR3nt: TGTGCCAGCAGTGTTCACGGGGGGGAGGGCTACGAGCAGTACTTC; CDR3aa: CASSVHGGEGYEQYF
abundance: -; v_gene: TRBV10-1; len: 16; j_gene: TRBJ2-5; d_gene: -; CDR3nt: TGCGCCAGCAGTGAGTCCTCGGGTGGAGGGATGGAGACCCAGTACTTC; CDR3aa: CASSESSGGGMETQYF
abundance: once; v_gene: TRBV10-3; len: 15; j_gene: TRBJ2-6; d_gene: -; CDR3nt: TGTGCCATCAGTGGTGGACCCGCTGGGGCCAACGTCCTGACTTTC; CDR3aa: CAISGGPAGANVLTF
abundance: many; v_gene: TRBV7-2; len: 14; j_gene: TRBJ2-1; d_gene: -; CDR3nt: TGTGCCAGCAGACCCCCCGGGGTGGAACATGAGCAGTTCTTC; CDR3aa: CASRPPGVEHEQFF
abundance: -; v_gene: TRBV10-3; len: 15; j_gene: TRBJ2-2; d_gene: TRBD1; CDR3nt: TGTGCCATCAGTGGCCGGACAGGGGAAACCGGGGAGCTGTTTTTT; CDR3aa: CAISGRTGETGELFF
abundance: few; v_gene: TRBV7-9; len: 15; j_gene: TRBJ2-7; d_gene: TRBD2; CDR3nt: TGTGCCAGCAGCTCGGGAGCGGGGCCTACCCACGGGCAGTACTTC; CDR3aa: CASSSGAGPTHGQYF
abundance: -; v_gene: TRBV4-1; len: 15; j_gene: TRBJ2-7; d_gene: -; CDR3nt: TGCGCCAGCAGCCAAGAAGCGGTCAGGGTGCGCGAGCAGTACTTC; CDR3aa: CASSQEAVRVREQYF
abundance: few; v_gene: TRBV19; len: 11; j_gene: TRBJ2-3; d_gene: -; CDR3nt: TGTGCCAGTAGTATGGCAGATACGCAGTATTTT; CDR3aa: CASSMADTQYF
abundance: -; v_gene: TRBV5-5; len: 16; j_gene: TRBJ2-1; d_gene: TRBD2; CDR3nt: TGTGCCAGCAGCGTGACTAGCGGACAACAAGGACATGAGCAGTTCTTC; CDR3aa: CASSVTSGQQGHEQFF
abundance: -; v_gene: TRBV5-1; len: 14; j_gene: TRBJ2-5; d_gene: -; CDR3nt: TGCGCCAGCAGCCGAGGGGCAATCCAAGAGACCCAGTACTTC; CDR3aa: CASSRGAIQETQYF
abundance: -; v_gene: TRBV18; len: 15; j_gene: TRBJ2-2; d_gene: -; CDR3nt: TGTGCCAGCTCACCAGTACCAACGAACACCGGGGAGCTGTTTTTT; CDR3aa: CASSPVPTNTGELFF
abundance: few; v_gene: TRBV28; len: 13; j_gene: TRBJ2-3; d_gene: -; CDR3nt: TGTGCCAGCAGTGGATACCTACTGGGACTGCAGTATTTT; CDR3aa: CASSGYLLGLQYF